Listed here are 14 T cell receptor beta chains from one sample, sequenced in a study of CD8 T cells in ankylosing spondylitis. MiXCR was run by TCRdb on the 5' RACE reads, yielding one entry per CDR3 protein. This sample yields 300,000 to 350,000 distinct CDR3 sequences, of which around 15% are seen a single time; about 1% belongs to the top ten. Sequencing was carried out using blood, either unsorted or a sorted T cell fraction (not recorded which). The receptor source for this set is a male donor with ankylosing spondylitis or in good health (not recorded which).

The V and J genes are TRBV5-5 and TRBJ2-3, with unresolved D. Germline V lookup: CDR1 SGHKS, CDR2 YYEKEE (reference sequence). The CDR3 covers 15 residues. The V end was cut by 3 bases, the J end by 6 bases, with 17 bases between. CDR3 coding DNA: TGTGCCAGCAGCTCCCTCCTAGGGCCCGCGGATACGCAGTATTTT. Translating gives CASSSLLGPADTQYF. The variable domain in full, with the rest retrieved from reference TRBV5-5 and TRBJ2-3, is DAGVTQSPTHLIKTRGQQVTLRCSPISGHKSVSWYQQVLGQGPQFIFQYYEKEERGRGNFPDRFSARQFPNYSSELNVNALLLGDSALYLCASSSLLGPADTQYFGPGTRLTVL.

This clonotype was counted between two and nine times. V gene TRBV5-1 combines with J gene TRBJ2-6; the D is unclear. The CDR3 spans 14 residues. Trimming removed 6 bases from V and 2 bases from J, with 9 bases in between. Germline loops: CDR1 SGHRS, CDR2 YFSETQ. CDR3 sequence: CASNVAPGANVLTF. In DNA form, the CDR3 reads TGCGCCAGCAACGTCGCGCCTGGGGCCAACGTCCTGACTTTC. Full variable domain (missing parts from reference TRBV5-1 and TRBJ2-6): KAGVTQTPRYLIKTRGQQVTLSCSPISGHRSVSWYQQTPGQGLQFLFEYFSETQRNKGNFPGRFSGRQFSNSRSEMNVSTLELGDSALYLCASNVAPGANVLTFGAGSRLTVL.

V usage is TRBV11-2 and J usage is TRBJ2-7; a weak D match, TRBD1 (5 bases). CDR1 is SGHAT and CDR2 is FQNNGV in the germline V gene. Trimming cost V 5 bases and J 1 base, with 18 bases left between them. CDR3 length equals 16 residues. This CDR3 reads CASSPIRESGSYEQYF. CDR3 DNA: TGTGCCAGCAGCCCCATTAGAGAATCAGGGTCCTACGAGCAGTACTTC.

This clonotype was seen a handful of times. The rearrangement links TRBV11-2 to TRBJ2-5; no clear D gene. Germline values: CDR1 SGHAT, CDR2 FQNNGV. This CDR3 is 15 amino acids long. V was pared by 2 bases and J by 2 bases, with 12 bases between. CDR3 DNA: TGTGCCAGCAGCTTACAACGGGTAGTACAAGAGACCCAGTACTTC. Translated, it gives CASSLQRVVQETQYF.

V and J are TRBV4-2 and TRBJ2-3, with D unresolved. V shed 0 bases and J shed 6 bases, with 16 bases lying between them. Germline CDR1 and CDR2: LGHNA and YNFKEQ. There are 16 residues in the CDR3. CDR3 region: CASSQDPGQVTDTQYF. In nucleotides, the CDR3 is TGTGCCAGCAGCCAAGATCCGGGTCAGGTTACCGATACGCAGTATTTT.

The rearrangement links TRBV12-3 or TRBV12-4 to TRBJ1-4; 9 bases fit TRBD1. The CDR3 is 14 amino acids. Trimming at V came to 6 bases and at J to 6 bases, leaving 5 bases not matched to a gene. Here the CDR3 reads CASSPRDRDEKLFF. The CDR3 region has the DNA TGTGCCAGCAGCCCCCGGGACAGGGATGAAAAACTGTTTTTT.

In DNA form, the CDR3 reads TGTGCCCCCGACAGGTCAGGGGTAGAGGAGCAGTTCTTC. This encodes CAPDRSGVEEQFF. The rearrangement joins TRBV12-3 or TRBV12-4 to TRBJ2-1; a weak D match, TRBD1 (6 bases). V was shortened by 11 bases and J by 10 bases, with 21 bases between the two germline ends. This CDR3 comprises 13 residues.

Only a few counts were recorded for this clonotype. This chain links TRBV29-1 with TRBJ2-5; D not certain. The CDR3 loop spans 11 amino acids. Germline CDR1 and CDR2: SQVTM and ANQGSEA. V was trimmed by 0 bases and J by 5 bases, leaving 4 bases between them. The CDR3 here is CSVEDRETQYF. The CDR3 bases are TGCAGCGTTGAAGATCGCGAGACCCAGTACTTC.

This rearrangement joins TRBV20-1 to TRBJ1-2, with D possibly matching TRBD1 (6 bases). Germline loops: CDR1 DFQATT, CDR2 SNEGSKA (reference sequence). The V end was cut by 3 bases, the J end by 7 bases, with 21 bases between. The CDR3 is 15 residues long. As DNA, the CDR3 is TGCAGTGCTAGTCCACGGGGACAACTCGGACGTGGCTACACCTTC. Translation: CSASPRGQLGRGYTF.

CDR3 DNA sequence: TGCAGCGTTTTTTCGATATCGACAGGGAGCACAGATACGCAGTATTTT. Translating it yields CSVFSISTGSTDTQYF. The chain carries TRBV29-1 and TRBJ2-3; the match to TRBD1 covers 7 bases. Per germline, CDR1 SQVTM and CDR2 ANQGSEA. CDR3 length: 16 amino acids. The J segment lost 0 bases and the V segment lost 5 bases, leaving 11 bases of the junction unmatched.

This sequence joins TRBV20-1 and TRBJ2-3, with D perhaps TRBD1 or TRBD2 (6 bases each). This CDR3 is 15 amino acids long. V lost 5 bases to trimming and J lost 6 bases, with 21 bases between them. CDR1 is DFQATT and CDR2 is SNEGSKA in the germline V gene (reference sequence). CDR3 region: CSAQGEGDRGDTQYF. In nucleotides, the CDR3 is TGCAGTGCTCAAGGCGAGGGGGACCGGGGGGATACGCAGTATTTT.

The chain combines TRBV12-3 or TRBV12-4 with TRBJ2-6; TRBD2 is a possible D gene (6 bases). With 1 base removed from V and 1 base from J, the gap between germline ends came to 8 bases. The length of the CDR3 is 16 residues. The CDR3 sequence: CASSLGRGSGANVLTF. The CDR3 DNA reads as TGTGCCAGCAGTTTAGGGAGGGGTTCTGGGGCCAACGTCCTGACTTTC.

The chain carries TRBV25-1 and TRBJ1-4, with TRBD1 as a possible D gene (5 bases). V was cut by 1 base and J by 8 bases, with 14 bases left in between. Per the germline V gene, CDR1 is MGHDK and CDR2 is SYGVNS. The CDR3 loop spans 15 amino acids. Here the CDR3 DNA reads TGTGCCAGCAGTGAATTGGGGGGAGAAGGAGAAAAACTGTTTTTT. Its protein is CASSELGGEGEKLFF.

J is TRBJ2-5 and V is TRBV12-3 or TRBV12-4, with D perhaps given as TRBD1 or TRBD2 (6 bases each). The CDR3 is made up of 15 amino acids. Trimming removed 1 base from V and 5 bases from J, with 14 bases in between. In nucleotides, the CDR3 is TGTGCCAGCAGTTTAGGGGGGGCGGTTGGGGAGACCCAGTACTTC. It translates to CASSLGGAVGETQYF.